This is a list of T cell receptor beta chains from one sample in a study of T cell repertoires in cytomegalovirus infection. In TCRdb, the reads were re-called with MiXCR into one record per CDR3 protein. This sample has approximately 500,000 distinct CDR3 sequences, with more than 15% found just once. Sample: CD8+ T cells from PBMCs. These TCRs come from a human donor in good health (CMV status not recorded). Some clones in this sample may be carry-over from other donors' samples. The conserved cysteine and the conserved F or W are not part of the CDR3 here. Some rows mark clone size as missing; the rest say once, few, many or name a class of expanded clone.

J | V | size | CDR3
TRBJ2-1 | TRBV12-3/TRBV12-4 | many | ASSLGGFYNEQF
TRBJ2-1 | TRBV9 | NA | ASSVGLANHNEQF
TRBJ2-2 | TRBV12-3/TRBV12-4 | many | ASSLPRGGTGELF
TRBJ2-3 | TRBV6-6 | NA | ASGYMRVGDTQY
TRBJ2-3 | TRBV19 | NA | ASRRQGGLSTDTQY
TRBJ1-5 | TRBV27 | NA | ASRYRGGQGNQPQH
TRBJ1-5 | TRBV10-3 | NA | AISDFRINPPQH
TRBJ1-5 | TRBV2 | many | ASSGGPRENNQPQH
TRBJ2-7 | TRBV29-1 | few | SVEGQGVAEQY
TRBJ2-1 | TRBV9 | many | ASSPSGGNNEQF
TRBJ2-5 | TRBV6-6 | few | ASSRLGQGAQETQY
TRBJ2-1 | TRBV9 | NA | ASSVESGGGPYNEQF
TRBJ1-2 | TRBV9 | NA | ASSVAGTDYGYT
TRBJ1-1 | TRBV15 | few | ATSRDREDNTEAF
TRBJ2-1 | TRBV10-3 | many | ASGTSGSYNEQF
TRBJ1-1 | TRBV7-8 | many | ASPPAQGGMNTEAF
TRBJ2-7 | TRBV27 | NA | ASNRGHEQY
TRBJ2-3 | TRBV27 | few | ASSVGGPPDTQY
TRBJ1-4 | TRBV9 | NA | ASSVEGVTNEKLF
TRBJ1-1 | TRBV9 | NA | ASSVGGGTMNTEAF
TRBJ2-1 | TRBV20-1 | NA | SSMDGGHPNEQF
TRBJ1-6 | TRBV2 | few | AIPVGDNSYNSPLH
TRBJ2-7 | TRBV4-2 | NA | ASSHTGWGGQSYEQY
TRBJ2-1 | TRBV4-1 | NA | ASKGGLAGGPQDEQF
TRBJ2-2 | TRBV7-3 | NA | ASSLLGGKTGELF
TRBJ2-3 | TRBV27 | NA | ASSLVGYGDTQY
TRBJ2-5 | TRBV4-2 | NA | ASSQRGNPLYIGETQY
TRBJ1-5 | TRBV20-1 | NA | SARDQGYSNQPQH
TRBJ2-7 | TRBV9 | NA | ASSVEVGDNYEQY
TRBJ1-5 | TRBV9 | many | ASSPNNGNQPQH
TRBJ2-3 | TRBV24-1 | many | ATSVRTLDTQY
TRBJ2-7 | TRBV12-3/TRBV12-4 | many | ASSLGLNYEQY
TRBJ2-1 | TRBV7-6 | many | ASSLVVGQAYNEQF
TRBJ1-5 | TRBV4-2 | many | ASSQSQTGFQPQH
TRBJ1-5 | TRBV3-1 | NA | ASSQGDGGNQPQH
TRBJ2-1 | TRBV27 | many | ASSWGLAGAYEQF
TRBJ2-7 | TRBV9 | NA | ASSPQGAGVHEQY
TRBJ1-1 | TRBV5-1 | NA | ASSFPGTNTEAF
TRBJ2-5 | TRBV10-3 | NA | AITSSPGDETQY
TRBJ2-5 | TRBV7-9 | many | ASSLTQGRGTQY
TRBJ1-4 | TRBV7-6 | NA | ASSLALGGSQEKLF
TRBJ2-1 | TRBV27 | many | ASSLLRDEQF
TRBJ2-7 | TRBV2 | NA | ASSEEAGFYEQY
TRBJ1-2 | TRBV27 | few | ASSFGGRRYGYT
TRBJ2-7 | TRBV2 | NA | ASSPGQGNYEQY
TRBJ2-3 | TRBV18 | NA | ASSPETSGIPSTDTQY
TRBJ1-5 | TRBV19 | many | ASSTRDGARLPQH
TRBJ1-5 | TRBV6-8 | NA | AGSSLGQSHTQPQH